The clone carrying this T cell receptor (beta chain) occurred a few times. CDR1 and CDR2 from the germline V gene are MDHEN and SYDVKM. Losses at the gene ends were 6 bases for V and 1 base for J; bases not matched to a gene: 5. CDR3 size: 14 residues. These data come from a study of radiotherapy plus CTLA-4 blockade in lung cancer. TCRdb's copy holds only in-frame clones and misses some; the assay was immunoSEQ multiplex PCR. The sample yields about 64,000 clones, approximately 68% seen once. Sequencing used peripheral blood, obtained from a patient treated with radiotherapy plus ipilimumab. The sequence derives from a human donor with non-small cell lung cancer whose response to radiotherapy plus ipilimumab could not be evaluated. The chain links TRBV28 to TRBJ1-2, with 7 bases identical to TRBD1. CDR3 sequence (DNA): TGTGCCAGCAGACTCGACAGGGTTAACTATGGCTACACCTTC. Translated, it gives CASRLDRVNYGYTF.